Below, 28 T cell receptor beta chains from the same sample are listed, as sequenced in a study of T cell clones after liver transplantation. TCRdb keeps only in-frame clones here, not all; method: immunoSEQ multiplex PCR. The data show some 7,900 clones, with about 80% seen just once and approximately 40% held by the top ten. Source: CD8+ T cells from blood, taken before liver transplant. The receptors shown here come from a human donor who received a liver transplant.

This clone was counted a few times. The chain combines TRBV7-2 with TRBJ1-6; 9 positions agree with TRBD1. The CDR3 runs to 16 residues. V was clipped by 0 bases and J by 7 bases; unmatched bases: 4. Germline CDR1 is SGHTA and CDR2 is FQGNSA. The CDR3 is CASSLAGQGSNSPLHF. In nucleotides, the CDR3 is TGTGCCAGCAGCTTAGCAGGACAGGGGTCGAATTCACCCCTCCACTTT.

The CDR3 spells CASSVGGGSNYGYTF. The CDR3 nucleotides are TGTGCCAGCAGCGTAGGAGGCGGATCCAACTATGGCTACACCTTC. The gene calls are TRBV9 and TRBJ1-2; D gene unclear. V lost 0 bases, J lost 2 bases, and 11 bases lay in between. This CDR3 is built from 15 residues. Germline V CDR1 and CDR2: SGDLS, YYNGEE.

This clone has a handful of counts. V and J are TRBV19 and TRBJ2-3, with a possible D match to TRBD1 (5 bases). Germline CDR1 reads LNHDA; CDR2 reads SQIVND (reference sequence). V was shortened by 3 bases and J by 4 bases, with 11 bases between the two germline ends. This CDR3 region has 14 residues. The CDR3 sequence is CASSMVTRADTQYF. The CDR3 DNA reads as TGTGCCAGTAGTATGGTGACCAGGGCAGATACGCAGTATTTT.

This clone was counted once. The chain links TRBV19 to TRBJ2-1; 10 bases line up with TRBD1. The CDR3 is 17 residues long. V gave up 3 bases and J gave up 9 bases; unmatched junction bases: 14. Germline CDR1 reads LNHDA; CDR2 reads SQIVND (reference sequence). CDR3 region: CASSISVGDRGVGEQFF. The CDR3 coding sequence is TGTGCCAGTAGTATTTCAGTAGGGGACAGGGGAGTTGGTGAGCAGTTCTTC.

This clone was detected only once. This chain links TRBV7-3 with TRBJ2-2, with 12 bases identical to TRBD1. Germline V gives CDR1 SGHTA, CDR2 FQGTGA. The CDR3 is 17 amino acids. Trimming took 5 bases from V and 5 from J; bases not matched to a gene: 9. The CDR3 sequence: CASSTSGQGAWTGELFF. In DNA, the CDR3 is TGTGCCAGCAGCACGTCGGGACAGGGGGCATGGACCGGGGAGCTGTTTTTT.

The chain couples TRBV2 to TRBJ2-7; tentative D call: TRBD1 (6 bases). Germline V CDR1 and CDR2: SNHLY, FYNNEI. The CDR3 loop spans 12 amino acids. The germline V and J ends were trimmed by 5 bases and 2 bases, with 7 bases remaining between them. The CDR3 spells CASSRDTYEQYF. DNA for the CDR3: TGTGCCAGCAGTCGGGACACCTACGAGCAGTACTTC.

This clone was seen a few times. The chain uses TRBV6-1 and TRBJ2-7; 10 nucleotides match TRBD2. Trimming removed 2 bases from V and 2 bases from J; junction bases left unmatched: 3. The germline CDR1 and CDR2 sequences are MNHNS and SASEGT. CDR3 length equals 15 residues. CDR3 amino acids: CASSEHSGGAYEQYF. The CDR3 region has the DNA TGTGCCAGCAGTGAACACAGCGGGGGGGCCTACGAGCAGTACTTC.

The CDR3 DNA is TGTGCCAGCAGCGGGCGGACTGTTAACTATGGCTACACCTTC. It codes for CASSGRTVNYGYTF. V and J are TRBV7-8 and TRBJ1-2, with D unresolved. This CDR3 has 14 amino acids. Germline assignment: CDR1 SGHVS and CDR2 FQNEAQ. V lost 5 bases, J lost 1 base, and 11 bases lay in between.

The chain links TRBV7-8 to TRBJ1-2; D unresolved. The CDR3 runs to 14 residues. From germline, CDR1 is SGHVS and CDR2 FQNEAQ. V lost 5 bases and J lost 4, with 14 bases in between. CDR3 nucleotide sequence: TGTGCCAGCAGCGCACACCGGGAGTCCTATGGCTACACCTTC. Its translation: CASSAHRESYGYTF.

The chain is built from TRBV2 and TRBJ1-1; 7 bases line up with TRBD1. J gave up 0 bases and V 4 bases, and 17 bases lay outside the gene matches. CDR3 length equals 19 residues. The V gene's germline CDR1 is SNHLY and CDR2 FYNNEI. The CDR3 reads CASSVGDSSFNEMNTEAFF. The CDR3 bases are TGTGCCAGCAGTGTAGGGGACAGCTCCTTTAATGAAATGAACACTGAAGCTTTCTTT.

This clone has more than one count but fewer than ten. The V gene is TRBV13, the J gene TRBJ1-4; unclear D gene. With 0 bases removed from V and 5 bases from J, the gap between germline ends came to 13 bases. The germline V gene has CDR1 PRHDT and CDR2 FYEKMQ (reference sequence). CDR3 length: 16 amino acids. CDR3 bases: TGTGCCAGCAGCTTAGGGGCCCGAGGAAGAAATGAAAAACTGTTTTTT. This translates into CASSLGARGRNEKLFF. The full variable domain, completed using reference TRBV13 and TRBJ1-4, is AAGVIQSPRHLIKEKRETATLKCYPIPRHDTVYWYQQGPGQDPQFLISFYEKMQSDKGSIPDRFSAQQFSDYHSELNMSSLELGDSALYFCASSLGARGRNEKLFFGSGTQLSVL.

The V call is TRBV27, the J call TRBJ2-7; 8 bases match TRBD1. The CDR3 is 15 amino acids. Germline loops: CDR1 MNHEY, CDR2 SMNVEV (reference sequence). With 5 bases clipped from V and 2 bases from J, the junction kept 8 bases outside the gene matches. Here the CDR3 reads CASSLDRGTPYEQYF. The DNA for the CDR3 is TGTGCCAGCAGTCTCGACAGGGGTACCCCCTACGAGCAGTACTTC.

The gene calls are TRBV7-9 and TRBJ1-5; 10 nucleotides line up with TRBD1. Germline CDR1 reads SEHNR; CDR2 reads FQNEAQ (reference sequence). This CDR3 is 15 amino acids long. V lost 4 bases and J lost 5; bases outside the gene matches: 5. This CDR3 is CASSSTTGGDQPQHF. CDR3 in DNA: TGTGCCAGCAGCTCTACGACAGGGGGCGATCAGCCCCAGCATTTT.

CDR3 loop: CASTQDARGQRTQYF. The CDR3, as DNA: TGTGCCAGCACCCAGGACGCGAGGGGGCAGCGGACCCAGTACTTC. The chain recombines TRBV25-1 with TRBJ2-5; TRBD1 aligns across 7 bases. V shed 7 bases, J shed 7 bases, and the junction held 15 bases outside the gene matches. In germline, CDR1 is MGHDK, CDR2 SYGVNS. This CDR3 is 15 amino acids long.

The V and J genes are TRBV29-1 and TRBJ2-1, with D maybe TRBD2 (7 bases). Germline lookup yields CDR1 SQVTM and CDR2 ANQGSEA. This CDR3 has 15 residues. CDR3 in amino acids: CSDDKGGGCYNEQFF. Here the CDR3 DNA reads TGCAGTGACGATAAAGGGGGGGGGTGTTACAATGAGCAGTTCTTC.

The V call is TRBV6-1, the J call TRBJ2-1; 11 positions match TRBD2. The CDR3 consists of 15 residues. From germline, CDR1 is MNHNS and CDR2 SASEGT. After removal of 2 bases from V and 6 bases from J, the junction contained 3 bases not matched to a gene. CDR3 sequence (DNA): TGTGCCAGCAGTGAATTTAGCGGGGGGGCCAATGAGCAGTTCTTC. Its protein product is CASSEFSGGANEQFF.

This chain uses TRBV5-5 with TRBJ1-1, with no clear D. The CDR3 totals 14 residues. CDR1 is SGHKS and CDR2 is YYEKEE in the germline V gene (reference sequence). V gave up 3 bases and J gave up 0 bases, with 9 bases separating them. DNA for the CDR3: TGTGCCAGCAGCTATCCAGGATTGAACACTGAAGCTTTCTTT. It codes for CASSYPGLNTEAFF.

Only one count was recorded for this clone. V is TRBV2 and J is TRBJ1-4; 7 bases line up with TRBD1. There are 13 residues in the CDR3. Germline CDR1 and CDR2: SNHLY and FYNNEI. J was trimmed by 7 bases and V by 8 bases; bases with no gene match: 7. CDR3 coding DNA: TGTGCCAGCGTCGACAGGGTAGTTGAAAAACTGTTTTTT. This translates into CASVDRVVEKLFF.

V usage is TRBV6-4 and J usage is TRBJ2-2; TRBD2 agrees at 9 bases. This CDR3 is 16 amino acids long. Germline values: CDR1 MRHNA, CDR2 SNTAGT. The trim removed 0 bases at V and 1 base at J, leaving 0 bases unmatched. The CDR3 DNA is TGTGCCAGCAGTGACTCAGCGGGGGGGAACACCGGGGAGCTGTTTTTT. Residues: CASSDSAGGNTGELFF.

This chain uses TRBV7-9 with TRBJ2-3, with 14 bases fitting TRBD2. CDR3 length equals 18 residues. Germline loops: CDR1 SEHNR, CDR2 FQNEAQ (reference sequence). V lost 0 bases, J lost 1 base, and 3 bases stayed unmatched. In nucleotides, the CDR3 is TGTGCCAGCAGCTTAGCGACTAGCGGGGGGGCCGGCACAGATACGCAGTATTTT. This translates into CASSLATSGGAGTDTQYF.

CDR3 protein: CASSSPTETGDGEKLFF. The CDR3 bases are TGTGCCAGCAGCTCCCCTACTGAGACAGGGGATGGTGAAAAACTGTTTTTT. The genes are TRBV7-8 and TRBJ1-4, with 8 positions matching TRBD1. Germline V gene sequence: CDR1 SGHVS, CDR2 FQNEAQ. The CDR3 contains 17 residues. V lost 4 bases to trimming and J lost 7 bases; unmatched junction nucleotides: 14.

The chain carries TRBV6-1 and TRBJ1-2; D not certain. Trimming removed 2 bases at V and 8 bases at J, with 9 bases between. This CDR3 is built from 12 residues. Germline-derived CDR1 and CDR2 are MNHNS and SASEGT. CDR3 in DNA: TGTGCCAGCAGTGAATCCGCGGCGGGCTACACCTTC. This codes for CASSESAAGYTF.

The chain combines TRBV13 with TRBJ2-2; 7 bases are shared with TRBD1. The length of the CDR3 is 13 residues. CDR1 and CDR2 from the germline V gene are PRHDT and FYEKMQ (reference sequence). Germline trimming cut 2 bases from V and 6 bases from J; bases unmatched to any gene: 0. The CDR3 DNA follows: TGTGCCAGCAGCTTACAGGGGGCCGGGGAGCTGTTTTTT. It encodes CASSLQGAGELFF.

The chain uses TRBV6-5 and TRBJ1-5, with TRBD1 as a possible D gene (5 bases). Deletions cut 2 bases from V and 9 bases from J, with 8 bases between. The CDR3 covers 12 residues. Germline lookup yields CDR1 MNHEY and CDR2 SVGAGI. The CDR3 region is CASSYVGGPQHF. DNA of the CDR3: TGTGCCAGCAGTTACGTGGGGGGGCCCCAGCATTTT.

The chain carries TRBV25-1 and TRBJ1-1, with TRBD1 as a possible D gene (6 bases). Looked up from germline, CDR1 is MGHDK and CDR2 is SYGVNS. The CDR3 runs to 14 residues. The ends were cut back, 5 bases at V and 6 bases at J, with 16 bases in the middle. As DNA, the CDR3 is TGTGCCAGCAGTAGGGCAGGGGAATTCGCTGAAGCTTTCTTT. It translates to CASSRAGEFAEAFF.

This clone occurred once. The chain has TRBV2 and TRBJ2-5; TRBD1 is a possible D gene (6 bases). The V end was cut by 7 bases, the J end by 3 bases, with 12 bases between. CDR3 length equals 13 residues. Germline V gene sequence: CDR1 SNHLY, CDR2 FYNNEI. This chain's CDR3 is CASNGQNEETQYF. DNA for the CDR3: TGTGCCAGCAATGGACAGAACGAAGAGACCCAGTACTTC. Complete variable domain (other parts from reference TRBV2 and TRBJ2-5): EPEVTQTPSHQVTQMGQEVILRCVPISNHLYFYWYRQILGQKVEFLVSFYNNEISEKSEIFDDQFSVERPDGSNFTLKIRSTKLEDSAMYFCASNGQNEETQYFGPGTRLLVL.

The CDR3: CASSEVLQGSGGYTF. DNA of the CDR3: TGCGCCAGCAGTGAGGTACTACAGGGGAGCGGCGGCTACACCTTC. This chain joins TRBV10-2 and TRBJ1-2; 7 bases match TRBD1. This CDR3 is built from 15 residues. Germline V gene lookup returns CDR1 WSHSY and CDR2 SAAADI. The trim removed 2 bases at V and 8 bases at J, leaving 11 bases unmatched.

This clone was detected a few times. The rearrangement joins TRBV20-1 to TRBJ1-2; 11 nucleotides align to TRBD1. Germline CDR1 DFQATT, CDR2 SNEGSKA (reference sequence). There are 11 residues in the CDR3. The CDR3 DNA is TGCGTTGGACAGGGGGCACTTGGCTACACCTTC. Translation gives CVGQGALGYTF.